Listed here are 12 T cell receptor beta chains from one sample, sequenced in a study of PD-1 blockade in classical Hodgkin lymphoma. Every patient had relapsed following autologous stem cell transplantation, and cohorts differed in brentuximab vedotin exposure. Only in-frame clones appear in the TCRdb table, and some are missing; sequencing was by immunoSEQ multiplex PCR. The sample records under 70,000 clones, approximately 88% being singletons. The sample was peripheral blood mononuclear cells (PBMCs), taken at baseline. These receptors originate from a human donor with classical Hodgkin lymphoma.

This chain connects TRBV19 to TRBJ2-7; no reliable D call. The CDR3 totals 11 residues. Germline V gene data show CDR1 as LNHDA and CDR2 as SQIVND (reference sequence). V was clipped by 9 bases and J by 7 bases, with 13 bases between them. The CDR3, as DNA: TGTGCCAGCGAGCACGGGCGGGAGCAGTACTTC. Its protein product is CASEHGREQYF.

This chain links TRBV28 with TRBJ2-3, with 8 nucleotides matching TRBD2. V was pared by 5 bases and J by 2 bases, with 18 bases of the junction left unmatched. The V gene's germline CDR1 is MDHEN and CDR2 SYDVKM. This CDR3 spans 19 amino acids. The CDR3 DNA follows: TGTGCCAGCAGTCTAGACCGCCTGGGGCGGGGGGTATTCACAGATACGCAGTATTTT. It translates to CASSLDRLGRGVFTDTQYF. The full variable domain, rest sourced from reference TRBV28 and TRBJ2-3, is DVKVTQSSRYLVKRTGEKVFLECVQDMDHENMFWYRQDPGLGLRLIYFSYDVKMKEKGDIPEGYSVSREKKERFSLILESASTNQTSMYLCASSLDRLGRGVFTDTQYFGPGTRLTVL.

The chain is built from TRBV4-1 and TRBJ2-3; TRBD2 aligns across 10 bases. The CDR3 consists of 15 residues. V shed 11 bases, J shed 3 bases, and the junction held 11 bases outside the gene matches. Germline values: CDR1 MGHRA, CDR2 YSYEKL. CDR3 region: CASNSGGSGTDTQYF. CDR3 in DNA: TGCGCCTCCAATAGCGGGGGGTCGGGAACAGATACGCAGTATTTT.

The gene calls are TRBV5-1 and TRBJ2-6; D is ambiguous. Germline V gene lookup returns CDR1 SGHRS and CDR2 YFSETQ. Trimming cost V 0 bases and J 0 bases, with 10 bases left between them. This CDR3 is built from 17 residues. In DNA, the CDR3 is TGCGCCAGCAGCTTGGATTTAGCCCACTCTGGGGCCAACGTCCTGACTTTC. It yields the protein CASSLDLAHSGANVLTF. The full variable domain, rest sourced from reference TRBV5-1 and TRBJ2-6, is KAGVTQTPRYLIKTRGQQVTLSCSPISGHRSVSWYQQTPGQGLQFLFEYFSETQRNKGNFPGRFSGRQFSNSRSEMNVSTLELGDSALYLCASSLDLAHSGANVLTFGAGSRLTVL.

This chain connects TRBV6-7 to TRBJ1-2; D not certain. TRBV6-7 is sorted into the ORF group, with uncertain function. CDR3 length: 13 residues. The germline V and J ends were trimmed by 1 base and 8 bases, with 11 bases remaining between them. CDR3 sequence: CASSYLGFRGYTF. The CDR3 DNA reads as TGTGCCAGCAGTTACTTAGGGTTCAGGGGCTACACCTTC.

The chain is built from TRBV13 and TRBJ2-5; D may be TRBD1 (6 bases). V gave up 5 bases and J gave up 1 base, with 14 bases separating them. Germline values: CDR1 PRHDT, CDR2 FYEKMQ (reference sequence). This CDR3 has 15 amino acids. CDR3 loop: CASSPEDSLQETQYF. The CDR3 coding sequence is TGTGCCAGCAGCCCCGAGGACAGCCTCCAAGAGACCCAGTACTTC.

The V call is TRBV6-6, the J call TRBJ2-6, with D uncertain. The CDR3 covers 14 residues. Looked up from germline, CDR1 is MNHNY and CDR2 is SVGAGI (reference sequence). Trimming took off 5 bases at V and 0 bases at J, with 5 bases between the two ends. Here the CDR3 reads CASSTPSGANVLTF. Here the CDR3 DNA reads TGTGCCAGCAGTACCCCCTCTGGGGCCAACGTCCTGACTTTC.

This rearrangement joins TRBV28 to TRBJ2-7, with 9 bases that match TRBD2. Looked up from germline, CDR1 is MDHEN and CDR2 is SYDVKM. V shed 2 bases, J shed 1 base, and the junction held 3 bases outside the gene matches. This CDR3 is built from 15 residues. The CDR3 protein is CASSLPSGVSYEQYF. Here the CDR3 DNA reads TGTGCCAGCAGTTTACCTAGCGGGGTATCCTACGAGCAGTACTTC.

This chain uses TRBV11-3 with TRBJ2-2, with D unresolved. The CDR3 covers 13 residues. From germline, CDR1 is SGHNT and CDR2 YENEEA. Between the trimmed V and J ends, which lost 5 bases and 5 bases, there was a span of 9 bases. The CDR3 nucleotides are TGTGCCAGCAGCGGTAGCCGAACCGGGGAGCTGTTTTTT. Its protein is CASSGSRTGELFF.

CDR3 sequence reads: CAWSHGVELFF. The CDR3, as DNA: TGTGCCTGGAGCCATGGGGTGGAGCTGTTTTTT. The chain carries TRBV30 and TRBJ2-2, with D hard to call. The germline V gene has CDR1 GTSNPN and CDR2 SVGIG (reference sequence). This CDR3 region has 11 residues. The V and J ends lost 3 bases and 10 bases respectively, with 9 bases between them.

The V gene is TRBV20-1, the J gene TRBJ1-2, with D hard to call. The CDR3 is made up of 11 amino acids. Deletions cut 3 bases from V and 8 bases from J, with 10 bases between. Per germline, CDR1 DFQATT and CDR2 SNEGSKA (reference sequence). The CDR3 sequence is CSASNIRGYTF. DNA for the CDR3: TGCAGTGCTAGTAACATTCGGGGCTACACCTTC.

The rearrangement links TRBV28 to TRBJ1-2, with D uncertain. The CDR3 runs to 18 residues. Germline CDR1 MDHEN, CDR2 SYDVKM. V shed 3 bases and J shed 0 bases, with 20 bases lying between them. The CDR3 is CASSFPTSYPNSNYGYTF. CDR3 nucleotides: TGTGCCAGCAGTTTTCCTACCTCATATCCCAATTCTAACTATGGCTACACCTTC.